Listed below are T cell receptor beta chains from one sample, sequenced in a study of blood T cell repertoires in COVID-19. Sequencing was performed with immunoSEQ multiplex PCR; in TCRdb, only in-frame clones are kept and a portion is missing. The table has about 210,000 clones, around 84% seen once; the top ten hold about 19%. The specimen sequenced was PBMCs or T cells enriched from blood (not recorded which). The receptors stem from a man aged 40-49 years who had recovered from COVID-19. The CDR3 runs from the conserved cysteine through the conserved F or W. Fields, in order: V gene, D gene, J gene, clone size, CDR3 DNA, CDR3 protein. A D gene is named only where the DNA matches it firmly. Clone size is shown for a subset of rows, as once, few, many or a class of expanded clone.

v_call: TRBV5-5
d_call: -
j_call: TRBJ2-7
clone_size: -
cdr3_nt: TGTGCCAGCAGCTTCGAGCCAACCGGCGGGTACTTC
cdr3_aa: CASSFEPTGGYF

v_call: TRBV4-2
d_call: -
j_call: TRBJ2-3
clone_size: -
cdr3_nt: TGTGCCAGCAGCCAAGTCGGTAGCGGTACTAACACAGATACGCAGTATTTT
cdr3_aa: CASSQVGSGTNTDTQYF

v_call: TRBV7-9
d_call: TRBD1
j_call: TRBJ2-7
clone_size: -
cdr3_nt: TGTGCCAGCAGCTCAATGGACAGGAGCTCCTACGAGCAGTACTTC
cdr3_aa: CASSSMDRSSYEQYF

v_call: TRBV20-1
d_call: TRBD2
j_call: TRBJ2-1
clone_size: -
cdr3_nt: TGCAGTGCTAGTTCGGGACTAGCGGTCTACAATGAGCAGTTCTTC
cdr3_aa: CSASSGLAVYNEQFF

v_call: TRBV12-3/TRBV12-4
d_call: -
j_call: TRBJ1-5
clone_size: -
cdr3_nt: TGTGCCAGCAGTGCAGGGTTAGGTCAGCCCCAGCATTTT
cdr3_aa: CASSAGLGQPQHF

v_call: TRBV3-1/TRBV3-2
d_call: TRBD2
j_call: TRBJ2-7
clone_size: -
cdr3_nt: TGTGCCAGCAGCATAGGGACTAGCAGTACCTACGAGCAGTACTTC
cdr3_aa: CASSIGTSSTYEQYF

v_call: TRBV7-9
d_call: -
j_call: TRBJ1-6
clone_size: -
cdr3_nt: TGTGCCAGCAGCTTAGCTGGCAGGAATTCACCCCTCCACTTT
cdr3_aa: CASSLAGRNSPLHF

v_call: TRBV12-3/TRBV12-4
d_call: -
j_call: TRBJ1-5
clone_size: -
cdr3_nt: TGTGCCAGCAGTCACACGGGTTCTACGCCCCAGCATTTT
cdr3_aa: CASSHTGSTPQHF

v_call: TRBV19
d_call: -
j_call: TRBJ1-2
clone_size: -
cdr3_nt: TGTGCCAGTAGTAAGGTTCGGGGGGGCTATGGCTACACCTTC
cdr3_aa: CASSKVRGGYGYTF

v_call: TRBV10-2
d_call: TRBD1
j_call: TRBJ2-2
clone_size: -
cdr3_nt: TGCGCCAGCAGACTTTACAGGGGTCCCGGGGAGCTGTTTTTT
cdr3_aa: CASRLYRGPGELFF

v_call: TRBV9
d_call: -
j_call: TRBJ2-1
clone_size: -
cdr3_nt: TGTGCCAGCAGCGACCCCCTACTAGACCCTCAAAACAATGAGCAGTTCTTC
cdr3_aa: CASSDPLLDPQNNEQFF

v_call: TRBV7-6
d_call: -
j_call: TRBJ2-7
clone_size: -
cdr3_nt: TGTGCCAGCAGCCAGGGGTACTACGAGCAGTACTTC
cdr3_aa: CASSQGYYEQYF

v_call: TRBV5-1
d_call: -
j_call: TRBJ2-3
clone_size: -
cdr3_nt: TGCGCCAGCTGGCAGCAGGGTCATTCAGATACGCAGTATTTT
cdr3_aa: CASWQQGHSDTQYF

v_call: TRBV13
d_call: TRBD2
j_call: TRBJ2-3
clone_size: -
cdr3_nt: TGTGCCAGCAGCTTGGGGCGGACTAGCGGGAGCACAGATACGCAGTATTTT
cdr3_aa: CASSLGRTSGSTDTQYF

v_call: TRBV9
d_call: -
j_call: TRBJ1-5
clone_size: -
cdr3_nt: TGTGCCAGCAGCGTAGACGAGTGGCAGCCCCAGCATTTT
cdr3_aa: CASSVDEWQPQHF

v_call: TRBV13
d_call: -
j_call: TRBJ2-5
clone_size: once
cdr3_nt: TGTGCCAGCAGCTTAGGCCATAGTAAGGAGACCCAGTACTTC
cdr3_aa: CASSLGHSKETQYF

v_call: TRBV28
d_call: -
j_call: TRBJ1-1
clone_size: -
cdr3_nt: TGTGCCAGCAGTGACTCGCGGACATATGAAGAAGCTTTCTTT
cdr3_aa: CASSDSRTYEEAFF

v_call: TRBV6-2/TRBV6-3
d_call: -
j_call: TRBJ1-4
clone_size: few
cdr3_nt: TGTGCCAGCAGCACTGGGGCAGTCAATGAAAAACTGTTTTTT
cdr3_aa: CASSTGAVNEKLFF

v_call: TRBV2
d_call: -
j_call: TRBJ1-5
clone_size: -
cdr3_nt: TGTGCCAGCAGTCTTGAGGGACTCAATCAGCCCCAGCATTTT
cdr3_aa: CASSLEGLNQPQHF

v_call: TRBV6-5
d_call: -
j_call: TRBJ2-3
clone_size: -
cdr3_nt: TGTGCCAGCAGTTACCCGGGTACAAATACGCAGTATTTT
cdr3_aa: CASSYPGTNTQYF

v_call: TRBV30
d_call: -
j_call: TRBJ2-1
clone_size: -
cdr3_nt: TGTGCCTGGAGTGTGGGACAAACCGAATACAATGAGCAGTTCTTC
cdr3_aa: CAWSVGQTEYNEQFF

v_call: TRBV7-3
d_call: TRBD2
j_call: TRBJ2-2
clone_size: few
cdr3_nt: TGTGCCAGCAGCTTAATCGCGGGAGCGGTCACCGGGGAGCTGTTTTTT
cdr3_aa: CASSLIAGAVTGELFF

v_call: TRBV28
d_call: TRBD1
j_call: TRBJ1-1
clone_size: -
cdr3_nt: TGTGCCAGCAGTGACGGGACAGGGGTGACTGAAGCTTTCTTT
cdr3_aa: CASSDGTGVTEAFF

v_call: TRBV5-4
d_call: TRBD2
j_call: TRBJ2-7
clone_size: -
cdr3_nt: TGTGCCAGCAGCTTGAAAGGGGCGCGGGAGACCTACGAGCAGTACTTC
cdr3_aa: CASSLKGARETYEQYF

v_call: TRBV9
d_call: TRBD1
j_call: TRBJ1-1
clone_size: -
cdr3_nt: TGTGCCAGCAGCGTGACAGGGGGAAACACTGAAGCTTTCTTT
cdr3_aa: CASSVTGGNTEAFF

v_call: TRBV5-6
d_call: TRBD1
j_call: TRBJ1-1
clone_size: -
cdr3_nt: TGTGCCAGCAGTCGGGGGACAGGGATAACTGAAGCTTTCTTT
cdr3_aa: CASSRGTGITEAFF

v_call: TRBV4-2
d_call: TRBD1
j_call: TRBJ1-1
clone_size: -
cdr3_nt: TGTGCCAGCAGCCCTTCCTACGACAGGGCGAACACTGAAGCTTTCTTT
cdr3_aa: CASSPSYDRANTEAFF